Below are 3 T cell receptor beta chains sequenced from a single sample in a study of shared clonotypes between healthy human individuals. Using immunoSEQ multiplex PCR, the repertoire was profiled, and TCRdb retains in-frame clones only, with some absent. This table has roughly 1,500,000 clones, 98% appearing once. The sequencing input was naive CD4+ T cells sorted from blood. The subset: CD45RA+ positively selected. These receptor sequences come from a young man in good health.

The chain has TRBV5-1 and TRBJ2-7, with D perhaps matching TRBD1 (5 bases). With 2 bases removed from V and 0 bases from J, the gap between germline ends came to 9 bases. This CDR3 spans 14 amino acids. Germline V gene sequence: CDR1 SGHRS, CDR2 YFSETQ. The CDR3 nucleotides read TGCGCCAGCAGCTTTAGACAGAGCTCCTACGAGCAGTACTTC. Protein sequence: CASSFRQSSYEQYF. The variable domain in full, completed from reference TRBV5-1 and TRBJ2-7, reads KAGVTQTPRYLIKTRGQQVTLSCSPISGHRSVSWYQQTPGQGLQFLFEYFSETQRNKGNFPGRFSGRQFSNSRSEMNVSTLELGDSALYLCASSFRQSSYEQYFGPGTRLTVT.

The CDR3: CASSGQDNEKLFF. The CDR3 region has the DNA TGCGCCAGCAGCGGACAAGATAATGAAAAACTGTTTTTT. The chain recombines TRBV5-1 with TRBJ1-4; maybe TRBD1 (5 bases). Trimming shortened V by 4 bases and J by 4 bases, and 8 bases separated the two germline ends. Germline assignment: CDR1 SGHRS and CDR2 YFSETQ. This CDR3 has 13 amino acids.

This sequence joins TRBV30 and TRBJ2-7; D is perhaps TRBD1 (5 bases). Trimming pared 3 bases from V and 9 bases from J, leaving 24 bases between. The CDR3 contains 15 residues. CDR1 GTSNPN and CDR2 SVGIG come from the germline V gene (reference sequence). The CDR3 nucleotides are TGTGCCTGGAGCGAAAGGACGGACATATTCGTGGGGCAGTACTTC. It translates to CAWSERTDIFVGQYF.